The 30 T cell receptor beta chains presented below share a single source sample, sequenced in a study of response to subunit inactivated influenza vaccine. MiXCR, applied by TCRdb to the RT-PCR reads, yields one record per CDR3 protein. The top ten hold 2.5% to 3.5% of the sample, which has about 540,000 distinct CDR3 sequences, 20% to 25% seen once. These same records also appear under a second study, on T cells expressing NK-cell markers. That work contributes: The authors generated TCR beta cDNA through 5'RACE template switching with UMIs.

The sample here was CD4+ T cells sorted from PBMCs, taken 11 to 12 days after vaccination. Source of these receptors: a man in his fifties or sixties who received an inactivated influenza vaccine.

The chain is built from TRBV30 and TRBJ2-3, with D possibly TRBD2 on 5 matching bases. CDR3 size: 15 residues. Germline CDR1 reads GTSNPN; CDR2 reads SVGIG (reference sequence). V was clipped by 4 bases and J by 7 bases, with 21 bases between them. The CDR3 nucleotides are TGTGCCTGGAAGGAGGATACATCAAGCCCATATACGCAGTATTTT. As protein: CAWKEDTSSPYTQYF. The full variable domain, in which reference TRBV30 and TRBJ2-3 provide the parts outside the CDR3, is SQTIHQWPATLVQPVGSPLSLECTVEGTSNPNLYWYRQAAGRGLQLLFYSVGIGQISSEVPQNLSASRPQDRQFILSSKKLLLSDSGFYLCAWKEDTSSPYTQYFGPGTRLTVL.

The chain joins TRBV5-1 to TRBJ2-1, with D possibly called TRBD1 or TRBD2 (5 bases each). Germline V gives CDR1 SGHRS, CDR2 YFSETQ. The CDR3 extends over 13 amino acids. V was pared by 1 base and J by 7 bases, with 9 bases between. CDR3 loop: CASSLNEGNEQFF. The CDR3 bases are TGCGCCAGCAGCTTGAATGAGGGGAATGAGCAGTTCTTC.

This clonotype was seen a handful of times. The CDR3 region has the DNA TGTGCCAGCAGCGGGGACAGGGTTCACGAGCAGTACTTC. Amino acids: CASSGDRVHEQYF. The chain recombines TRBV28 with TRBJ2-7; TRBD1 aligns across 9 bases. The CDR3 extends over 13 amino acids. V shed 6 bases, J shed 5 bases, and the junction held 5 bases outside the gene matches. CDR1 MDHEN and CDR2 SYDVKM come from the germline V gene.

This chain uses TRBV20-1 with TRBJ1-6; tentative D call: TRBD1 (6 bases). CDR1 and CDR2 (germline): DFQATT, SNEGSKA (reference sequence). This CDR3 has 17 amino acids. Trimming removed 0 bases from V and 7 bases from J, with 19 bases in between. The CDR3 loop reads CSARDGGALFGNSPLHF. The CDR3 DNA is TGCAGTGCTAGAGACGGGGGGGCCCTCTTCGGGAATTCACCCCTCCACTTT.

This clonotype appeared a few times. The chain combines TRBV10-3 with TRBJ2-1, with 9 bases fitting TRBD2. There are 14 residues in the CDR3. Germline CDR1 is ENHRY and CDR2 is SYGVKD. V lost 11 bases to trimming and J lost 7 bases; unmatched junction nucleotides: 12. For the CDR3, the DNA is TGTGCCTCGAGTGTAGGGACTAGCCCAAATGAGCAGTTCTTC. Its protein is CASSVGTSPNEQFF.

This clonotype was picked up a small number of times. Written as DNA, the CDR3 is TGCGCCAGCAGACGCGGGACTGGGACAGATACGCAGTATTTT. Its protein is CASRRGTGTDTQYF. The rearrangement uses TRBV5-1 and TRBJ2-3; a possible D gene is TRBD2 (6 bases). V dropped 5 bases and J dropped 3 bases, with 13 bases sitting between them. Germline CDR1 SGHRS, CDR2 YFSETQ. CDR3 length: 14 residues. Drawing the rest from reference TRBV5-1 and TRBJ2-3, the complete variable domain is KAGVTQTPRYLIKTRGQQVTLSCSPISGHRSVSWYQQTPGQGLQFLFEYFSETQRNKGNFPGRFSGRQFSNSRSEMNVSTLELGDSALYLCASRRGTGTDTQYFGPGTRLTVL.

Regarding this clonotype: A much larger clone lies one base from this, so it may be a read error. The chain carries TRBV29-1 and TRBJ2-7, with a weak D call TRBD1 (6 bases). Germline assignment: CDR1 SQVTM and CDR2 ANQGSEA. The CDR3 spans 11 residues. This CDR3 reads CSVSTGNDQYF. As DNA, the CDR3 is TGCAGCGTAAGTACAGGGAACGATCAGTACTTC.

J is TRBJ2-7 and V is TRBV18; TRBD1 matches 9 bases. CDR3 size: 13 residues. Germline V lookup: CDR1 KGHSH, CDR2 LQKENI. Trimming took 5 bases from V and 7 from J; bases not matched to a gene: 6. Here the CDR3 DNA reads TGTGCCAGCTCAAGGACAGGGGTATTAGAGCAGTACTTC. Translated, it gives CASSRTGVLEQYF.

The chain joins TRBV6-1 to TRBJ2-5, with 13 bases identical to TRBD2. J gave up 6 bases and V 7 bases, and 8 bases lay outside the gene matches. Per germline, CDR1 MNHNS and CDR2 SASEGT. There are 15 residues in the CDR3. The CDR3 bases are TGTGCCAGCAAACTAGCGGGGGGGAGGTTGCAGACCCAGTACTTC. Its protein is CASKLAGGRLQTQYF.

There are a few counts of this clonotype. The chain has TRBV3-1 and TRBJ2-1; 12 bases are shared with TRBD2. Losses at the gene ends were 1 base for V and 9 bases for J; bases not matched to a gene: 7. From germline, CDR1 is LGHDT and CDR2 YNNKEL (reference sequence). The CDR3 spans 16 residues. CDR3 region: CASSQVRLAGVGEQFF. The CDR3 coding sequence is TGTGCCAGCAGCCAAGTACGACTAGCGGGAGTAGGTGAGCAGTTCTTC.

This chain uses TRBV5-1 with TRBJ1-6; TRBD1 might be the D (5 bases). The length of the CDR3 is 14 residues. Trimming shortened V by 0 bases and J by 10 bases, and 11 bases separated the two germline ends. Germline lookup yields CDR1 SGHRS and CDR2 YFSETQ. The CDR3: CASSLVGAGSPLHF. DNA of the CDR3: TGCGCCAGCAGCTTGGTAGGGGCTGGGTCACCCCTCCACTTT.

This clonotype was seen once. The J gene is TRBJ2-7, the V gene TRBV7-2; D may be TRBD1 (6 bases). The CDR3 runs 13 residues. Trimming stripped 7 bases from V and 6 bases from J, with 16 bases between. Per germline, CDR1 SGHTA and CDR2 FQGNSA. DNA for the CDR3: TGTGCCAGCACCCCAGGGGTAGCGACCGAGCAGTACTTC. Translating it yields CASTPGVATEQYF.

In this sample, this clonotype turned up many times. The rearrangement joins TRBV12-3 or TRBV12-4 to TRBJ2-3; possibly TRBD2 for D (6 bases). There are 13 residues in the CDR3. Trimming stripped 6 bases from V and 2 bases from J, with 9 bases between. This CDR3 reads CASSGGITDTQYF. Written as DNA, the CDR3 is TGTGCCAGCAGCGGAGGGATCACAGATACGCAGTATTTT.

This clonotype was detected many times. The gene calls are TRBV7-9 and TRBJ2-7; D call uncertain. V was clipped by 2 bases and J by 5 bases, with 13 bases between them. Looked up from germline, CDR1 is SEHNR and CDR2 is FQNEAQ (reference sequence). The length of the CDR3 is 14 residues. CDR3 in DNA: TGTGCCAGCAGCTTATCCCTATCTGGTAACGAGCAGTACTTC. Translating it yields CASSLSLSGNEQYF.

This clonotype was observed at least ten times. The chain couples TRBV5-1 to TRBJ1-6; TRBD1 matches at 7 bases. From germline, CDR1 is SGHRS and CDR2 YFSETQ. The CDR3 is 16 residues long. Trimming cost V 4 bases and J 8 bases; bases outside gene matches: 12. In DNA, the CDR3 is TGCGCCAGCAGCCTGGATCCGACAGGGAGGGATTCACCCCTCCACTTT. It encodes CASSLDPTGRDSPLHF.

This clonotype has a handful of counts. The chain carries TRBV3-1 and TRBJ2-7; D unresolved. The CDR3 totals 13 residues. CDR1 and CDR2 (germline): LGHDT, YNNKEL (reference sequence). The V and J ends lost 0 bases and 3 bases respectively, with 6 bases between them. This CDR3 is CASSQEAGYEQYF. The CDR3 DNA follows: TGTGCCAGCAGCCAAGAGGCAGGCTACGAGCAGTACTTC.

The sample holds a few counts of this clonotype. The CDR3 loop reads CATSDPGQGEDIQYF. DNA for the CDR3: TGTGCCACCAGTGACCCGGGACAGGGAGAGGACATTCAGTACTTC. The rearrangement joins TRBV24-1 to TRBJ2-4, with 9 nucleotides matching TRBD1. Germline-derived CDR1 and CDR2 are KGHDR and SFDVKD. CDR3 length equals 15 residues. Trimming at V came to 4 bases and at J to 8 bases, leaving 8 bases not matched to a gene.

This clonotype was seen many times. CDR3 bases: TGTGCCAGCAGCGTCTCGGACAGGTCCAATGAGCAGTTCTTC. This gives the protein CASSVSDRSNEQFF. The chain couples TRBV5-5 to TRBJ2-1; 7 nucleotides align to TRBD1. The CDR3 is 14 amino acids. Germline V gene lookup returns CDR1 SGHKS and CDR2 YYEKEE (reference sequence). With V trimmed by 4 bases and J by 6 bases, 7 bases remained unmatched.

The chain is built from TRBV20-1 and TRBJ2-5, with 7 bases lining up with TRBD2. The CDR3 is 15 amino acids. V gave up 6 bases and J gave up 2 bases; unmatched junction bases: 12. Per germline, CDR1 DFQATT and CDR2 SNEGSKA (reference sequence). DNA for the CDR3: TGCAGTGCACACCCTCGACTAGCTCTTCAAGAGACCCAGTACTTC. It yields the protein CSAHPRLALQETQYF.

This clonotype was found many times. The V gene is TRBV7-2, the J gene TRBJ2-7, with 7 bases matching TRBD2. CDR1 is SGHTA, CDR2 FQGNSA, per germline. V trimming: 5 bases; J trimming: 5 bases; junction bases outside the gene matches: 9. The CDR3 consists of 14 residues. This CDR3 is CASSTSGIPDEQYF. The CDR3 region has the DNA TGTGCCAGCAGCACGAGCGGGATTCCCGACGAGCAGTACTTC.

The V and J genes are TRBV3-1 and TRBJ1-1; D remains unclear. Trimming removed 4 bases at V and 11 bases at J, with 14 bases between. Germline CDR1 is LGHDT and CDR2 is YNNKEL (reference sequence). This CDR3 has 12 residues. In nucleotides, the CDR3 is TGTGCCAGCAGCCCCTACGGGCGGGGTGCTTTCTTT. Its protein is CASSPYGRGAFF.

The V gene is TRBV30, the J gene TRBJ1-1, with no clear D. The CDR3 runs 12 residues. Germline assignment: CDR1 GTSNPN and CDR2 SVGIG (reference sequence). Trimming removed 3 bases at V and 7 bases at J, with 12 bases between. In DNA, the CDR3 is TGTGCCTGGAGATTAGGTGTTTTTGAAGCTTTCTTT. It encodes CAWRLGVFEAFF.

This clonotype was recorded only once. The chain is built from TRBV3-1 and TRBJ2-7, with D maybe TRBD2 (5 bases). Trimming pared 1 base from V and 4 bases from J, leaving 11 bases between. The CDR3 contains 14 residues. Germline CDR1 is LGHDT and CDR2 is YNNKEL (reference sequence). In DNA form, the CDR3 reads TGTGCCAGCAGCCAAGTGGAAGCGGTATACGAGCAGTACTTC. It translates to CASSQVEAVYEQYF.

This clonotype has a handful of counts. The J gene is TRBJ1-1, the V gene TRBV4-3; D is undetermined. V shed 6 bases and J shed 4 bases, with 15 bases lying between them. The CDR3 runs to 14 residues. Germline loops: CDR1 LGHNA, CDR2 YSLEER. Here the CDR3 DNA reads TGCGCCAGCAGTCCCACCGTAGTGCCCACTGAAGCTTTCTTT. This sequence encodes CASSPTVVPTEAFF.

The chain joins TRBV10-3 to TRBJ2-1, with 12 bases lining up with TRBD2. With V trimmed by 9 bases and J by 10 bases, 13 bases remained unmatched. There are 15 residues in the CDR3. The germline V gene encodes CDR1 ENHRY and CDR2 SYGVKD. CDR3 in amino acids: CAMSGLAGGVGEQFF. The CDR3 DNA reads TGTGCCATGTCCGGGCTAGCGGGAGGGGTTGGGGAGCAGTTCTTC.

This clonotype showed up just a few times. The chain employs TRBV7-9 and TRBJ2-5; 7 bases map to TRBD1. This CDR3 spans 12 amino acids. V dropped 3 bases and J dropped 9; count of bases not matched to a gene: 4. CDR1 SEHNR and CDR2 FQNEAQ come from the germline V gene (reference sequence). CDR3: CASSFTGEAQYF. CDR3 sequence (DNA): TGTGCCAGCAGCTTTACAGGGGAAGCCCAGTACTTC.

A few counts support this clonotype. This sequence joins TRBV12-3 or TRBV12-4 and TRBJ1-1; possibly TRBD1 for D (5 bases). The CDR3 runs to 15 residues. Trimming took 5 bases from V and 1 from J, leaving 14 bases between them. CDR3 nucleotides: TGTGCCAGCAGTCCCCGGGGACCCAGGAACACTGAAGCTTTCTTT. Protein: CASSPRGPRNTEAFF.

This clonotype was observed a handful of times. At one end the junction does not follow the germline gene, possibly because of a read error. CDR3 DNA sequence: TGTGCCAGCAGTGGGGACGAAGGAGCAGTAAGCTTC. This sequence encodes CASSGDEGAVSF. V and J are TRBV2 and TRBJ2-5; D may be TRBD1 or TRBD2 (5 bases each). Germline V gene data show CDR1 as SNHLY and CDR2 as FYNNEI. The CDR3 runs 12 residues.

This clonotype came up a few times. The chain has TRBV4-3 and TRBJ2-2; D call uncertain. V was pared by 0 bases and J by 6 bases, with 5 bases between. Germline-derived CDR1 and CDR2 are LGHNA and YSLEER. The CDR3 contains 13 residues. CDR3 nucleotide sequence: TGCGCCAGCAGCCAAGATTGGCCCGGGGAGCTGTTTTTT. Protein product: CASSQDWPGELFF.

This clonotype was detected only a few times. V usage is TRBV12-3 or TRBV12-4 and J usage is TRBJ2-5; unclear D gene. The CDR3 runs 13 residues. V lost 3 bases and J lost 1, with 6 bases in between. The CDR3 sequence is CASSFVSQETQYF. The CDR3 coding sequence is TGTGCCAGCAGTTTTGTTAGCCAAGAGACCCAGTACTTC.